The 12 T cell receptor beta chains presented below share a single source sample, sequenced in a study of OX40 agonist ivuxolimab in advanced cancers. Library preparation was by the immunoSEQ multiplex PCR assay. TCRdb holds this immuneACCESS table with in-frame rearrangements only. Some clones are missing; in checked studies, unresolved V genes explain under half, and the rest has no known cause. The sample table lists approximately 88,000 clones, nearly 90% of them with a count of one. The ten largest make up approximately 0.67% of the sample. Sequenced here: CD4+ or CD8+ T cells sorted from blood, sampled in a trial of the OX40 agonist ivuxolimab. The receptor source for this set is an adult with an advanced solid tumor such as melanoma, head and neck, liver or kidney cancer.

The rearrangement links TRBV6-6 to TRBJ2-3; TRBD1 might be the D (6 bases). Germline CDR1 and CDR2: MNHNY and SVGAGI (reference sequence). This CDR3 region has 13 residues. Trimming cost V 3 bases and J 9 bases, with 13 bases left between them. As DNA, the CDR3 is TGTGCCAGCAGTTATAAGGGGGATGGAACGCAGTATTTT. Translation gives CASSYKGDGTQYF.

The chain carries TRBV5-1 and TRBJ2-1; 11 bases align to TRBD1. The CDR3 has 16 residues. With V trimmed by 4 bases and J by 0 bases, 3 bases remained unmatched. CDR1 is SGHRS and CDR2 is YFSETQ in the germline V gene. The CDR3 DNA follows: TGCGCCAGCAGCAGGACAGGGGGCCTCTCCTACAATGAGCAGTTCTTC. Its protein is CASSRTGGLSYNEQFF.

The rearrangement links TRBV5-8 to TRBJ2-3; the match to TRBD2 covers 10 bases. Per the germline V gene, CDR1 is SGHTS and CDR2 is YDEGEE. J lost 1 base, V lost 4 bases, and 6 bases had no gene match. The CDR3 loop spans 16 amino acids. The CDR3 here is CASSPGLAIRTDTQYF. DNA of the CDR3: TGTGCCAGCAGCCCGGGACTAGCGATCCGCACAGATACGCAGTATTTT.

V and J are TRBV5-4 and TRBJ2-1, with TRBD2 as a possible D gene (5 bases). Trimming removed 6 bases at V and 4 bases at J, with 8 bases between. Germline V gives CDR1 SGHNT, CDR2 YYREEE (reference sequence). This CDR3 has 12 amino acids. The CDR3 DNA is TGTGCCAGCATCGGGGAATACAATGAGCAGTTCTTC. Protein sequence: CASIGEYNEQFF.

V and J are TRBV5-6 and TRBJ1-5, with D perhaps matching TRBD1 (5 bases). Germline V lookup: CDR1 SGHDT, CDR2 YYEEEE. Trimming took 0 bases from V and 7 from J, leaving 11 bases between them. The CDR3 covers 14 residues. The chain's CDR3 is CASSLERDGQPQHF. CDR3 bases: TGTGCCAGCAGCTTGGAGAGGGACGGACAGCCCCAGCATTTT.

This clone was recorded once. The chain carries TRBV4-1 and TRBJ2-7, with D unresolved. With 4 bases removed from V and 1 base from J, the gap between germline ends came to 11 bases. This CDR3 has 14 amino acids. Germline V lookup: CDR1 MGHRA, CDR2 YSYEKL. CDR3 amino acids: CASSPQWLSYEQYF. CDR3 coding DNA: TGCGCCAGCAGCCCCCAGTGGCTTTCCTACGAGCAGTACTTC.

The chain employs TRBV2 and TRBJ2-1; TRBD1 might be the D (5 bases). V lost 6 bases and J 6 bases, leaving 12 bases between the germline ends. Looked up from germline, CDR1 is SNHLY and CDR2 is FYNNEI. The CDR3 is 13 residues long. CDR3 nucleotides: TGTGCCAGCAGGAAATGGGGCTCCAATGAGCAGTTCTTC. It yields the protein CASRKWGSNEQFF.

This rearrangement joins TRBV27 to TRBJ2-1; D possibly corresponds to TRBD2 (5 bases). Trimming took off 0 bases at V and 2 bases at J, with 8 bases between the two ends. The CDR3 spans 15 residues. Per germline, CDR1 MNHEY and CDR2 SMNVEV (reference sequence). The chain's CDR3 is CASSLSAAPYNEQFF. The CDR3 DNA reads TGTGCCAGCAGTTTATCAGCGGCCCCCTACAATGAGCAGTTCTTC.

The chain couples TRBV19 to TRBJ1-4; unclear D gene. Germline V lookup: CDR1 LNHDA, CDR2 SQIVND (reference sequence). The CDR3 sequence is 13 residues long. V lost 8 bases, J lost 4 bases, and 11 bases lay in between. The CDR3 is CASEQPINEKLFF. The CDR3 nucleotides are TGTGCCAGTGAACAACCCATTAATGAAAAACTGTTTTTT.

The chain uses TRBV7-9 and TRBJ2-7; D unresolved. The CDR3 loop spans 12 amino acids. Trimming left V 5 bases short and J 6 bases short, with 11 bases between. Germline V gene data show CDR1 as SEHNR and CDR2 as FQNEAQ (reference sequence). The DNA of the CDR3 is TGTGCCAGCAGCCGAGAAGGCTCCGAGCAGTACTTC. Its translation: CASSREGSEQYF.

This clone was observed a handful of times. The rearrangement uses TRBV2 and TRBJ1-5; 8 nucleotides line up with TRBD1. This CDR3 has 14 amino acids. Germline CDR1 reads SNHLY; CDR2 reads FYNNEI. V dropped 4 bases and J dropped 6; count of bases not matched to a gene: 5. DNA of the CDR3: TGTGCCAGCAGTGTAGGAACAGGGGGTCAGCCCCAGCATTTT. It translates to CASSVGTGGQPQHF.

The J gene is TRBJ1-1, the V gene TRBV6-6, with TRBD1 matching 7 bases. J gave up 0 bases and V 4 bases, and 5 bases lay outside the gene matches. Germline CDR1 reads MNHNY; CDR2 reads SVGAGI (reference sequence). The CDR3 totals 15 residues. As DNA, the CDR3 is TGTGCCAGCAGTTGGGGACAGTCCTTGAACACTGAAGCTTTCTTT. Encoded protein: CASSWGQSLNTEAFF.